This T cell receptor beta chain was captured by sequencing in a study of identifying expanded T cells in peripheral blood. General study results and limits: Two-week clone count variance significantly increased as total template count grew.

CDR3 size: 15 residues. CDR1 and CDR2 (germline): LNHNV, YYDKDF (reference sequence). Trimming removed 3 bases from V and 2 bases from J; junction bases left unmatched: 3. The protocol was immunoSEQ multiplex PCR, while the TCRdb copy is restricted to in-frame clones and leaves out a portion. This sample has 70,000 to 95,000 clones, with about 90% found just once. A note on this clone: Antigen unknown.

The sample was blood. The TCR originated in a person aged 18-70 years in good health. The V gene is TRBV15, the J gene TRBJ1-5; 8 nucleotides agree with TRBD1. The CDR3 is CATSRGGQGNQPQHF. CDR3 nucleotides: TGTGCCACCAGCAGGGGGGGACAGGGCAATCAGCCCCAGCATTTT.